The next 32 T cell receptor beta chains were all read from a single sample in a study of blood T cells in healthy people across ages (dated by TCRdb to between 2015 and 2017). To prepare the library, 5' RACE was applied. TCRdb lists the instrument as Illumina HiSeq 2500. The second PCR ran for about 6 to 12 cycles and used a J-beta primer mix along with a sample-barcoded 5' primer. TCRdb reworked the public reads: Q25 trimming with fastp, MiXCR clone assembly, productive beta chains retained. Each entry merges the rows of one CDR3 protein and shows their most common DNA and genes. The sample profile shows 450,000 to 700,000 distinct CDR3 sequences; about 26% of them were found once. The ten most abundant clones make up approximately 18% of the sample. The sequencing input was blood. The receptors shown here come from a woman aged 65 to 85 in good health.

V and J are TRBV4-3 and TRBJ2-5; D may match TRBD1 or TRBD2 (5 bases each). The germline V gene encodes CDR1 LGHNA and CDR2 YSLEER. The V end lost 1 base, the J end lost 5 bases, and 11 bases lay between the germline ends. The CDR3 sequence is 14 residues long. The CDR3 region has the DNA TGCGCCAGCAGCCAAGTTGAGTGGGGGGAGACCCAGTACTTC. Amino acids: CASSQVEWGETQYF.

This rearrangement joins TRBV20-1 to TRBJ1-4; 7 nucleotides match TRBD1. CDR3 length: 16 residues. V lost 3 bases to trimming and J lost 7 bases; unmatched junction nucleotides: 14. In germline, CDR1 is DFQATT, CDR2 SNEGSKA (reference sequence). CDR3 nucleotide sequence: TGCAGTGCTAGTGGGGCAGGGGGGTTCTTTGGTGAAAAACTGTTTTTT. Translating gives CSASGAGGFFGEKLFF.

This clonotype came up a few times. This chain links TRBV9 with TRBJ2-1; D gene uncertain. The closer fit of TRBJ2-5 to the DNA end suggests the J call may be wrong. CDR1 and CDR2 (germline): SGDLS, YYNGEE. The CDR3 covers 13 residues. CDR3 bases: TGTGCCAGCAGCGTAGGGATGGGGTTGACCCAGTACTTC. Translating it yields CASSVGMGLTQYF.

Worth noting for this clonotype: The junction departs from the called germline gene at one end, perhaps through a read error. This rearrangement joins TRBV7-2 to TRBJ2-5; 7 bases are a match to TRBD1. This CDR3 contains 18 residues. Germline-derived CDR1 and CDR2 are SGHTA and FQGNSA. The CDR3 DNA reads TGTGCCAGCAGCTCACGCTCCCCCATTCGACAGGGTGAAGAGGCCCAGTACTTC. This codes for CASSSRSPIRQGEEAQYF.

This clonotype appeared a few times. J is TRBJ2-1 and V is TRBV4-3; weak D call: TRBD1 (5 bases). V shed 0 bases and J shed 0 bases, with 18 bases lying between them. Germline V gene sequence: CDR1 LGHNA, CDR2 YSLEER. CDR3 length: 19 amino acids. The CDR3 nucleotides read TGCGCCAGCAGCCAAGATATTAGCTTAGGACATCTCTCCTACAATGAGCAGTTCTTC. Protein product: CASSQDISLGHLSYNEQFF.

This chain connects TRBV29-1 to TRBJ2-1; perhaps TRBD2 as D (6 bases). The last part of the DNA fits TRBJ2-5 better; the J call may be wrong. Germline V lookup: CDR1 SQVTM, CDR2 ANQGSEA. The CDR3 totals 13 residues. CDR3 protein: CSVGGVADETQYF. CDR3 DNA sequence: TGCAGCGTTGGGGGGGTGGCCGATGAGACCCAGTACTTC.

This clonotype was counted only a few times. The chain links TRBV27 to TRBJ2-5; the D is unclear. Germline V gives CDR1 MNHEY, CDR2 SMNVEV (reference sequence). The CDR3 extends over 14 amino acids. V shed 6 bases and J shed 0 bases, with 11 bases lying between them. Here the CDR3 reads CASRPRRYQETQYF. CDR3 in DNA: TGTGCCAGCAGACCTAGACGGTACCAAGAGACCCAGTACTTC.

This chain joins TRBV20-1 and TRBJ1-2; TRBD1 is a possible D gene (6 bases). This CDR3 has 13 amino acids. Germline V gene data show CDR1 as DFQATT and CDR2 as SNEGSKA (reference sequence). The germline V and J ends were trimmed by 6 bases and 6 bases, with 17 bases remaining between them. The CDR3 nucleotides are TGCAGTGCGGCTGGACAGCTTGAACATGGCTACACCTTC. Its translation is CSAAGQLEHGYTF.

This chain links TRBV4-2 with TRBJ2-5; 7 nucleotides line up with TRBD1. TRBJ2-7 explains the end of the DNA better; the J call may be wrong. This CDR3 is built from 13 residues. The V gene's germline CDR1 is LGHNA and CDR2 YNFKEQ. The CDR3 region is CASSHLGGREQYF. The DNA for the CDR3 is TGTGCCAGCAGCCACCTAGGGGGCCGCGAGCAGTACTTC.

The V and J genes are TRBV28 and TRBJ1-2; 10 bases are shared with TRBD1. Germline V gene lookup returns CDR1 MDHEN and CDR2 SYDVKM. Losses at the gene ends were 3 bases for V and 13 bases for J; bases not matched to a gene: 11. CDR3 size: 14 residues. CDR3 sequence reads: CASSLRLTGGASTF. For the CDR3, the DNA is TGTGCCAGCAGTTTGCGGCTGACAGGGGGCGCGAGCACCTTC.

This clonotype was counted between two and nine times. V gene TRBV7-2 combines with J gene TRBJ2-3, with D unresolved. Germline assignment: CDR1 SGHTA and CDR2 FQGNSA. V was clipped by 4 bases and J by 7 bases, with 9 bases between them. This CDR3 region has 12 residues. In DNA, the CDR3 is TGTGCCAGCAGCTCGCAGCGATATACGCAGTATTTT. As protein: CASSSQRYTQYF.

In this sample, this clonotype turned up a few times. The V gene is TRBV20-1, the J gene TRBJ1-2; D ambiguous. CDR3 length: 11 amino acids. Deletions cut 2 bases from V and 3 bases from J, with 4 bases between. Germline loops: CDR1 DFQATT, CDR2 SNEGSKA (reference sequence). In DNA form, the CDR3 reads TGCAGTGCTAGATCGGACTATGGCTACACCTTC. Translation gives CSARSDYGYTF.

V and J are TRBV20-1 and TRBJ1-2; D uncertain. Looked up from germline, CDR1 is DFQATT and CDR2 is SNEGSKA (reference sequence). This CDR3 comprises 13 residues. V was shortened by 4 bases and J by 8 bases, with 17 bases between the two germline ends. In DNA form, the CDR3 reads TGCAGTGCTACCCTAGAGGGCGTCATCGGCTACACCTTC. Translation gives CSATLEGVIGYTF.

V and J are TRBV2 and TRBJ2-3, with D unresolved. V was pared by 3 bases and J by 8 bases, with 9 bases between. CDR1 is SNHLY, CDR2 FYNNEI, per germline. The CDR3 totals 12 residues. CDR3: CASSDGLVTQYF. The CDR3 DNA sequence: TGTGCCAGCAGTGACGGGCTAGTTACGCAGTATTTT.

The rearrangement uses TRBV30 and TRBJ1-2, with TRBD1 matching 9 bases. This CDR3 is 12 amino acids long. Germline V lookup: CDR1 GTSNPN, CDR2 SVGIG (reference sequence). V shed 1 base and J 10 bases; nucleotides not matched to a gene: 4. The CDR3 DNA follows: TGTGCCTGGAGTGGGACAGGGGCCCCCTACACCTTC. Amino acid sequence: CAWSGTGAPYTF.

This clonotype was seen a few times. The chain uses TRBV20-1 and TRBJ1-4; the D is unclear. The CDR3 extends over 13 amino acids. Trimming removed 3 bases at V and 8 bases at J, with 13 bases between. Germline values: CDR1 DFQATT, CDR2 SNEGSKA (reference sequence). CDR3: CSARISVGEKLFF. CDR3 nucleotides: TGCAGTGCTAGGATCTCGGTAGGGGAAAAACTGTTTTTT.

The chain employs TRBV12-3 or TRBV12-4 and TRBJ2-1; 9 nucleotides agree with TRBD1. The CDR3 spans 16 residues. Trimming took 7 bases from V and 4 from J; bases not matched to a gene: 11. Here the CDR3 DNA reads TGTGCCAGCATGACCTACAGGGGGCCAAAATACAATGAGCAGTTCTTC. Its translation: CASMTYRGPKYNEQFF.

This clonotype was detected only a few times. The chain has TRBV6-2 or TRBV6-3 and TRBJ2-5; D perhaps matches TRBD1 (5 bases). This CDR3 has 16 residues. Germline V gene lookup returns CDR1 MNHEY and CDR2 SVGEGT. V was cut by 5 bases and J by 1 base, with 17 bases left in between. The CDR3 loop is CASSRPSPTVQETQYF. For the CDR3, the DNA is TGTGCCAGCAGTAGGCCTTCCCCGACAGTCCAAGAGACCCAGTACTTC.

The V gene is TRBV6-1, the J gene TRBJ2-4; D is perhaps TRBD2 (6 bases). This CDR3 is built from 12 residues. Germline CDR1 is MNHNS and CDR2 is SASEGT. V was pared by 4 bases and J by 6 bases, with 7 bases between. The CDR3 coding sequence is TGTGCCAGCAGTGGACTAGTAAACATTCAGTACTTC. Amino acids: CASSGLVNIQYF.

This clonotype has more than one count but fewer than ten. CDR3 residues: CSVVDVGTEAFF. In DNA form, the CDR3 reads TGCAGCGTTGTGGACGTGGGCACTGAAGCTTTCTTT. The J gene is TRBJ1-1, the V gene TRBV29-1; D gene unclear. Deletions cut 4 bases from V and 4 bases from J, with 10 bases between. Germline CDR1 reads SQVTM; CDR2 reads ANQGSEA. The CDR3 runs 12 residues.

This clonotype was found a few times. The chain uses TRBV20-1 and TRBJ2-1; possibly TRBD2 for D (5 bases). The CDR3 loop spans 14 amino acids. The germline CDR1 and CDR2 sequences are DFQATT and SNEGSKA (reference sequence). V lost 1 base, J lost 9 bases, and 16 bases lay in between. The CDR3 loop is CSARADPTRVEQFF. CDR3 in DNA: TGCAGTGCTAGAGCCGACCCCACTAGGGTTGAGCAGTTCTTC.

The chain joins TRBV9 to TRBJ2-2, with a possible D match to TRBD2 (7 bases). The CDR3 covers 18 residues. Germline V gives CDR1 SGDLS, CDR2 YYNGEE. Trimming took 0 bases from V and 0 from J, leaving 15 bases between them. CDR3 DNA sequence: TGTGCCAGCAGCGTAGTGGAGGGGGGGCCTACGAACACCGGGGAGCTGTTTTTT. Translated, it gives CASSVVEGGPTNTGELFF.

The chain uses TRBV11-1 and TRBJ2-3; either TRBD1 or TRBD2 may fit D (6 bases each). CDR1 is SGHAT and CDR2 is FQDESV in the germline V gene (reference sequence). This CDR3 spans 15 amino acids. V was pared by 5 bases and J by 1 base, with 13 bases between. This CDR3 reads CASSQRGVGTDTQYF. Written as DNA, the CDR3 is TGTGCCAGCAGCCAAAGGGGGGTTGGCACAGATACGCAGTATTTT. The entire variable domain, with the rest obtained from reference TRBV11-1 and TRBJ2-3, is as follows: EAEVAQSPRYKITEKSQAVAFWCDPISGHATLYWYRQILGQGPELLVQFQDESVVDDSQLPKDRFSAERLKGVDSTLKIQPAELGDSAMYLCASSQRGVGTDTQYFGPGTRLTVL.

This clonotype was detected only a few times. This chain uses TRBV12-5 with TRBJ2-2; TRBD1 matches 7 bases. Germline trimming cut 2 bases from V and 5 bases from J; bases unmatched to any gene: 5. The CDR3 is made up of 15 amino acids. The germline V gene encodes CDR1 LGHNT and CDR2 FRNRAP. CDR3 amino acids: CASGLYTGVTGELFF. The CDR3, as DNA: TGTGCTAGTGGTTTGTATACAGGGGTGACCGGGGAGCTGTTTTTT.

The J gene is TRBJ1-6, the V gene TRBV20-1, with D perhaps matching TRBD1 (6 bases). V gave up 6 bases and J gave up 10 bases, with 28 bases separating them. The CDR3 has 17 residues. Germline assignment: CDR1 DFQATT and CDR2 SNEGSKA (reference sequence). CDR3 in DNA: TGCAGTGCATCCTCTGGGGGCAGGCCGAACCCCTACTCACCCCTCCACTTT. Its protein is CSASSGGRPNPYSPLHF.

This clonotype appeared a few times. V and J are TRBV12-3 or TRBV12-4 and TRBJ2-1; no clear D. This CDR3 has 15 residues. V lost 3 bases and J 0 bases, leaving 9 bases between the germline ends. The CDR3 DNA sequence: TGTGCCAGCAGTTTTACGGCTAGCTCCTACAATGAGCAGTTCTTC. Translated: CASSFTASSYNEQFF.

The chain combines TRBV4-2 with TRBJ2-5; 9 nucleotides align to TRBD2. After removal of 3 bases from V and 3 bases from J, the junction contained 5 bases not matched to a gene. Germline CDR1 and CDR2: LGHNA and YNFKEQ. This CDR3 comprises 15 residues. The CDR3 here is CASSHAGLAEETQYF. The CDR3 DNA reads TGTGCCAGCAGCCACGCGGGACTAGCTGAAGAGACCCAGTACTTC.

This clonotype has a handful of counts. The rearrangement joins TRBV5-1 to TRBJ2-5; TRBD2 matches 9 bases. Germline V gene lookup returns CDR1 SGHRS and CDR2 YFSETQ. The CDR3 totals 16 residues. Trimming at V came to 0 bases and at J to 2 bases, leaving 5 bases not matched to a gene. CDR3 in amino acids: CASSLAPAGGQETQYF. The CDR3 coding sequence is TGCGCCAGCAGCTTGGCGCCAGCGGGGGGACAAGAGACCCAGTACTTC.

The CDR3 DNA is TGTGCCAGCAGCCAAGAAGAGAGGGGAGGTGATGGCTACACCTTC. This encodes CASSQEERGGDGYTF. This chain links TRBV4-2 with TRBJ1-2; D possibly corresponds to TRBD1 (5 bases). V was clipped by 0 bases and J by 6 bases, with 14 bases between them. The CDR3 has 15 amino acids. Germline V gene lookup returns CDR1 LGHNA and CDR2 YNFKEQ.

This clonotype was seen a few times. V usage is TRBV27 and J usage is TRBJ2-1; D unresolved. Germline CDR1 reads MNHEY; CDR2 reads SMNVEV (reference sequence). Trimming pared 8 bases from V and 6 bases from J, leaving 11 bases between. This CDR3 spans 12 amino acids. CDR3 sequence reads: CASRRGFNEQFF. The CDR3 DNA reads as TGTGCCAGCCGCAGAGGCTTCAATGAGCAGTTCTTC.

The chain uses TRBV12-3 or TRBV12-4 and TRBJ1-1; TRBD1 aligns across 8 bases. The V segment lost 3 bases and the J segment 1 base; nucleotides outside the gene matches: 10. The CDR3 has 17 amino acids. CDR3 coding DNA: TGTGCCAGCAGTTTCAGGCCAGGGGGCGGCTGGAACACTGAAGCTTTCTTT. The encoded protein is CASSFRPGGGWNTEAFF.

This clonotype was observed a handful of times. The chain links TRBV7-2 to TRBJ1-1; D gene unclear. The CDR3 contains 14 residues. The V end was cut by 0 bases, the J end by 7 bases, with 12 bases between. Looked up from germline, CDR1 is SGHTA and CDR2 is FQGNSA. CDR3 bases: TGTGCCAGCAGCTTAGCGCATCAGGCACTTGAAGCTTTCTTT. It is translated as CASSLAHQALEAFF.